Sequencing of this TCR beta chain was carried out in a study of blood T cell repertoires in COVID-19. In the study overall: The cDNA or gDNA used as material had been derived from T cells, B-cell-depleted T cells, or PBMCs.

This CDR3 is 16 amino acids long. Germline loops: CDR1 MDHEN, CDR2 SYDVKM. Trimming took 5 bases from V and 4 from J; bases not matched to a gene: 8. Per the original methods: Amplifying reference gene primers gave estimates of nucleated cell counts. The method was immunoSEQ multiplex PCR; TCRdb's version includes in-frame clones alone and lacks a portion of them. D and trimming were read from the DNA, whereas the V and J calls and clone size are those reported in that table. Here the sample spans some 150,000 clones, 80% to 90% being singletons. Sequenced sample: peripheral blood. This receptor was taken from a man between 65 and 85 years old with acute or convalescent COVID-19. V is TRBV28 and J is TRBJ1-1; TRBD1 matches at 12 bases. CDR3 sequence reads: CASSPPGQGAVTEAFF. The CDR3 DNA reads TGTGCCAGCAGTCCCCCGGGACAGGGGGCGGTCACTGAAGCTTTCTTT. Variable domain in full (rest from reference TRBV28 and TRBJ1-1): DVKVTQSSRYLVKRTGEKVFLECVQDMDHENMFWYRQDPGLGLRLIYFSYDVKMKEKGDIPEGYSVSREKKERFSLILESASTNQTSMYLCASSPPGQGAVTEAFFGQGTRLTVV.